This entry is about one TCR beta chain. The antigen is unknown. Germline CDR1 SGDLS, CDR2 YYNGEE. The ends were cut back, 3 bases at V and 2 bases at J, with 15 bases in the middle. The CDR3 is 16 amino acids. These data originate in a study of beta chain features in type 1 diabetes. Study-level information: The patient and healthy donor groups were comparable for age, gender and cell yields. General study findings and limits: For Type 1 diabetes patients, all four CD4+ subsets carried TCRB CDR3s that were moderately but significantly shorter. For TCRB rearrangement, an influence of HLA type remained unresolved here.

Reverse transcribing all isolated RNA meant expressed TCRB transcripts were sequenced. Sequenced by immunoSEQ multiplex PCR; TCRdb stores in-frame clones only, minus some. Of roughly 180,000 clones detected, roughly 8% appear once; the ten largest clones hold around 0.5%. Sorting that relied on CD45RO/CCR7/CD25/CD127/CD95/CD27 yielded CD4+ naive, central memory, regulatory and stem cell-like memory cells. Sequencing was carried out using central memory CD4+ T cells from blood. The chain uses TRBV9 and TRBJ1-5; TRBD1 is a possible D gene (5 bases). The origin of this receptor is a man between 18 and 29 years old with type 1 diabetes. As DNA, the CDR3 is TGTGCCAGCAGCGCGGACATTAAAGGGGGCAATCAGCCCCAGCATTTT. Translation: CASSADIKGGNQPQHF.